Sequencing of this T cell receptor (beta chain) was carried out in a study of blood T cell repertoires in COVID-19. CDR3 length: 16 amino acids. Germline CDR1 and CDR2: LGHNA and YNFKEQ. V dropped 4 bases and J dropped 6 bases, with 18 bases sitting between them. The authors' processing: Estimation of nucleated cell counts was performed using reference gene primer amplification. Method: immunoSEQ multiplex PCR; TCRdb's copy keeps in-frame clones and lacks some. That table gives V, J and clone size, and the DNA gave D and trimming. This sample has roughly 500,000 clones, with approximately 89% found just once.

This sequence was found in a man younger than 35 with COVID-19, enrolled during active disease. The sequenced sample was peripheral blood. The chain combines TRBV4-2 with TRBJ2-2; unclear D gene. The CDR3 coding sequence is TGTGCCAGCAGCCCAAGCCCCGGCTGGGCTGCCGGGGAGCTGTTTTTT. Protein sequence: CASSPSPGWAAGELFF.